This record looks at one TCR beta chain sequence and its context. No antigen is known for it. Base qualities are not provided; no much larger clone lies one nucleotide away. This sample is part of a study of beta chain features in type 1 diabetes (dated by TCRdb to 2017 to 2018). Turning to the overall study: Patients and healthy donors did not differ in mean age, gender distribution, total cell number or subset yield. A total of roughly 100 million sorted cells were examined across all samples, and the number of cells per subset was strongly correlated with RNA yield. In the study, TCRB repertoires of sorted circulating CD4+ T cell subsets from recently diagnosed type 1 diabetes patients were compared with those of matched healthy donors. Regulatory and stem cell-like memory subsets were isolated from only 8 patients and roughly 8 healthy donors, whereas naive and central memory subsets came from all 30 or so donors.

A single peripheral blood draw of around 0.11 L on average was collected from each donor into heparinised tubes. Naive, central memory, regulatory and stem cell-like memory CD4+ T cells were sorted on a BD FACSAria II using a panel including CD45RO, CCR7, CD25, CD127, CD95 and CD27. Every sorted population had a purity above 95%. PBMCs were isolated immediately by Lymphoprep density gradient centrifugation and stained directly without culture. To minimize batch effects, samples were stained and sorted in pairs, one healthy donor with one patient per experiment. Paper-wide results and their limitations: At VDJ recombination sites, type 1 diabetes patients had fewer insertions and more deleted nucleotides, which implies abnormalities in thymic rearrangement. Because cDNA was sequenced instead of genomic DNA, highly expressing activated cells could be over-represented, though the groups showed no difference in activation or CD3 levels. Because the HLA sub-analyses included only small numbers of individuals, any influence of HLA type on TCRB rearrangement was left unresolved. PCR may preferentially amplify shorter templates, but because patient and control samples were amplified and corrected together, any resulting skew would affect both groups equally. Naive, central memory and regulatory TCRB repertoires appeared to be more similar among patients than among healthy donors. A moderate but significant shortening of TCRB CDR3 length was observed in type 1 diabetes patients in all four CD4+ subsets.

Looking up the germline V gene yields CDR1 SNHLY and CDR2 FYNNEI. Between the V and J ends, shortened by 5 bases and 2 bases respectively, the junction contains 12 bases. From cysteine to phenylalanine, the CDR3 is 14 amino acids long. Kept here is only the CDR3 DNA, which spans 42 bases and is read in frame from base 1. The entire amount of isolated RNA was reverse transcribed using the High Capacity cDNA Reverse Transcription Kit, so the sequenced TCRB transcripts were expressed ones. Naive, central memory and regulatory T cell samples underwent deep immunoSEQ sequencing, averaging around 4 million total reads per sample. Sorted cells were lysed in RLT buffer, and RNA was extracted using DNase-treated RNeasy Micro or Mini kits according to cell number. Each cell subset was processed on its own to prevent cross-contamination, while patient and healthy donor samples were processed together. The immunoSEQ multiplex PCR was used to amplify TCRB sequences from cDNA, generating 87-bp fragments that spanned the CDR3 region. Amplicons were sequenced on the Illumina HiSeq platform. The original methods were these. Synthetic template baselines were used to correct PCR bias computationally, reads within Hamming distance 2 were collapsed together, and singletons that could not be merged were discarded. Reads were aligned to IMGT to assign V, D and J genes, CDR3 length, and insertions or deletions at six rearrangement sites. Within each subset, clonotype counts were normalized to sorted cell number, after which true diversity and Gini coefficients were computed with the tcR R package. The overlap coefficient, calculated on TCRB nucleotide sequences, was used to quantify repertoire sharing. As a proxy for the pre-selection repertoire, out-of-frame TCRB sequences from naive cells were analyzed. This immuneACCESS table, as held by TCRdb, lists in-frame sequences with V and J called but not all clones. Of the missing ones, under half trace to an unresolved V gene in checked studies; the others have no known cause. From that table come the V and J calls and clone size; the DNA was used to work out D and trimming. Here the sample has more than 350,000 clones; roughly an eighth occur a single time. Approximately 0.05% of the sample is taken by the ten largest.

The chain employs TRBV2 and TRBJ1-1; 5 matching bases give a weak D call of TRBD1. The receptor comes from a woman aged 18 to 35 in good health. The sample was naive CD4+ T cells from blood. This specimen's cell subset or site label, per the study, means: true naive CD4+ T cells. The CDR3: CASSYRTFNTEAFF. The nucleotide sequence is given as TGTGCCAGCAGTTACAGGACTTTCAACACTGAAGCTTTCTTT.